This record covers a single T cell receptor (beta chain). Its target is unknown. Different DNA sequences within this sample yield the same CDR3. Both 60 Vbeta primers and 13 Jbeta primers went into the PCR. Using immunoSEQ multiplex PCR, the repertoire was profiled, and TCRdb retains in-frame clones only, with some absent. The sample yields over 150,000 clones, approximately 73% seen once. This sample was taken from a study of cytomegalovirus exposure and HLA in healthy donors. Study details: Assignment to the Caucasian-associated ancestry cluster applied to less than 85% of the approximately 400 genotyped donors.

The CDR3 loop spans 13 amino acids. Germline assignment: CDR1 MNHEY and CDR2 SMNVEV (reference sequence). Trimming shortened V by 5 bases and J by 9 bases, and 16 bases separated the two germline ends. Whole-study results and caveats: A later analysis reportedly found that, within productive TCRs, an Asian-associated ancestry cluster had fewer N-insertions than the mean observed across the approximately 700 donors. It was shown in a later analysis that HLA-associated TCR beta chains were more clonally expanded than other, equally common chains.

The sample comprised PBMCs. V usage is TRBV27 and J usage is TRBJ1-1, with D maybe TRBD1 (6 bases). The receptor's source is a woman aged 18 to 35 in good health and CMV-seropositive. The CDR3 sequence is CASSLTGQGQAFF. In DNA, the CDR3 is TGTGCCAGCAGTCTTACAGGGCAGGGGCAAGCTTTCTTT.